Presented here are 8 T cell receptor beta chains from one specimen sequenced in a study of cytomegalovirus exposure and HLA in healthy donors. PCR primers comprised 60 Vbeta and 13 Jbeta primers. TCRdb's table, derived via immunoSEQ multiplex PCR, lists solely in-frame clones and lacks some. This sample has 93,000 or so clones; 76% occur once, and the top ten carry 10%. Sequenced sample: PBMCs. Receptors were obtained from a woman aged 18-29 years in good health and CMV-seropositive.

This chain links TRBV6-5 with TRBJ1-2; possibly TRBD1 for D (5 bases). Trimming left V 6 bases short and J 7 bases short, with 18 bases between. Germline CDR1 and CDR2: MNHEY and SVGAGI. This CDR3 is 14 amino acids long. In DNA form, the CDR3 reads TGTGCCAGCAGGCCCCGGAGCGCGGGGGGTGGCTACACCTTC. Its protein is CASRPRSAGGGYTF.

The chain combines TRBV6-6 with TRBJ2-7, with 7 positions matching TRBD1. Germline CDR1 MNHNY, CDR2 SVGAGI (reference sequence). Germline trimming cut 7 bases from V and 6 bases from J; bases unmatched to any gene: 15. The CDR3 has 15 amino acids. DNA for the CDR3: TGTGCCAGCACCCCGCCCCAGGGGGTATTGCGCGAGCAGTACTTC. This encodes CASTPPQGVLREQYF.

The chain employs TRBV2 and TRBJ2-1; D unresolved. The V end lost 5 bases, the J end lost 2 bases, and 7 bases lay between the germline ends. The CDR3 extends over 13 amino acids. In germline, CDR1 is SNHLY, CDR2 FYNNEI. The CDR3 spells CASSFGAYNEQFF. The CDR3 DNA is TGTGCCAGCAGTTTTGGAGCCTACAATGAGCAGTTCTTC. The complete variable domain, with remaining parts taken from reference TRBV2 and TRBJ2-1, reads EPEVTQTPSHQVTQMGQEVILRCVPISNHLYFYWYRQILGQKVEFLVSFYNNEISEKSEIFDDQFSVERPDGSNFTLKIRSTKLEDSAMYFCASSFGAYNEQFFGPGTRLTVL.

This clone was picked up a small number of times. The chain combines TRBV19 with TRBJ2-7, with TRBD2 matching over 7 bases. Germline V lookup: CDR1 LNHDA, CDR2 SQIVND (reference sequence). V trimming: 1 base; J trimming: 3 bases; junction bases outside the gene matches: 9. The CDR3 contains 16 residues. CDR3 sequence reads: CASSIVLGGSSYEQYF. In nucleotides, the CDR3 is TGTGCCAGTAGTATAGTCCTAGGCGGGAGTAGCTACGAGCAGTACTTC.

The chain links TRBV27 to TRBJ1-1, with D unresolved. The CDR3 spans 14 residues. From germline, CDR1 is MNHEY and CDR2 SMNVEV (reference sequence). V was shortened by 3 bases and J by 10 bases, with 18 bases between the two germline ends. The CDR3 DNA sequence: TGTGCCAGCAGTTTCTCGAACCAAGTAGTTGGAGCTTTCTTT. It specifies CASSFSNQVVGAFF.

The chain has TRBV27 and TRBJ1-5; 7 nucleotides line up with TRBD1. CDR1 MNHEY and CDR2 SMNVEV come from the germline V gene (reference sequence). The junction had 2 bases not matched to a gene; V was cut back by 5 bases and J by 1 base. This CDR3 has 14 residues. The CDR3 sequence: CASSPGGSNQPQHF. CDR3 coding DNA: TGTGCCAGCAGTCCAGGGGGAAGCAATCAGCCCCAGCATTTT.

The CDR3 sequence is CASSSRTGTTEAFF. Written as DNA, the CDR3 is TGTGCCAGCAGCTCGCGGACAGGGACCACTGAAGCTTTCTTT. The J gene is TRBJ1-1, the V gene TRBV5-6; 8 bases are shared with TRBD1. CDR1 and CDR2 from the germline V gene are SGHDT and YYEEEE. This CDR3 is 14 amino acids long. Trimming took 3 bases from V and 4 from J; bases not matched to a gene: 5.

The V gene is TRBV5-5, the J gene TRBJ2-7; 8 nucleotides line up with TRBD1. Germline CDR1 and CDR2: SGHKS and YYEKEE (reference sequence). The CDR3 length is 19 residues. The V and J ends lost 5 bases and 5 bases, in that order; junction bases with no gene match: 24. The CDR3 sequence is CASRGVTGTGEGKVDEQYF. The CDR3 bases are TGTGCCAGCAGGGGGGTTACCGGGACAGGTGAAGGGAAGGTCGACGAGCAGTACTTC.